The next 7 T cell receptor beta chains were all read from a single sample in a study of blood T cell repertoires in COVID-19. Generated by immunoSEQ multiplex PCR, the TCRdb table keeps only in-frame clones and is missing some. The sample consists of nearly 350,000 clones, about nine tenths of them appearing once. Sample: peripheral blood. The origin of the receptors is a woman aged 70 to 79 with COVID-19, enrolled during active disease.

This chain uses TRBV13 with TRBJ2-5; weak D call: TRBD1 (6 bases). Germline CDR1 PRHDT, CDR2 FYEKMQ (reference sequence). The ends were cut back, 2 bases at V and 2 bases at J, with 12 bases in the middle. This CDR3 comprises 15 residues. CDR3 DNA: TGTGCCAGCAGCTTAAGAGGGGGTTGGCAAGAGACCCAGTACTTC. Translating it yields CASSLRGGWQETQYF.

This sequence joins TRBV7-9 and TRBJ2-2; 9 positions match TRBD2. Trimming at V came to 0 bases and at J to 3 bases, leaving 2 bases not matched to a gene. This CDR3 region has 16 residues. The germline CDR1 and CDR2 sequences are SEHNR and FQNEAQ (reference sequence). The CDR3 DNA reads TGTGCCAGCAGCTTAGCTGCGGGGGGGCACACCGGGGAGCTGTTTTTT. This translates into CASSLAAGGHTGELFF.

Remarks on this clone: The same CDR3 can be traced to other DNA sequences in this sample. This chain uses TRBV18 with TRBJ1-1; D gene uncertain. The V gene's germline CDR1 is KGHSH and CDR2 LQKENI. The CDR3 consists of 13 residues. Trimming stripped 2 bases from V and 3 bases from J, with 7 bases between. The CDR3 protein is CASSPSRDTEAFF. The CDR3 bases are TGTGCCAGCTCACCAAGTCGGGACACTGAAGCTTTCTTT. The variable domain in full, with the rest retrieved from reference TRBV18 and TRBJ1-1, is NAGVMQNPRHLVRRRGQEARLRCSPMKGHSHVYWYRQLPEEGLKFMVYLQKENIIDESGMPKERFSAEFPKEGPSILRIQQVVRGDSAAYFCASSPSRDTEAFFGQGTRLTVV.

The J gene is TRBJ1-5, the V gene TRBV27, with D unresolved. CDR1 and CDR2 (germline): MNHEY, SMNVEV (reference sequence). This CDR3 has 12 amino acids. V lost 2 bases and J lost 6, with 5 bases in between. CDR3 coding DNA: TGTGCCAGCAGTTTAGCAGGTCAGCCCCAGCATTTT. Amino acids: CASSLAGQPQHF.

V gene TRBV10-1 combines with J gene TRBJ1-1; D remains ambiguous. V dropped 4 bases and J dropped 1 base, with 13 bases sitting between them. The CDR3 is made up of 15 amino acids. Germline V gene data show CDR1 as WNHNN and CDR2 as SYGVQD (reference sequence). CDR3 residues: CASSGIREPNTEAFF. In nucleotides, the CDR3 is TGCGCCAGCAGTGGTATTCGGGAACCGAACACTGAAGCTTTCTTT.

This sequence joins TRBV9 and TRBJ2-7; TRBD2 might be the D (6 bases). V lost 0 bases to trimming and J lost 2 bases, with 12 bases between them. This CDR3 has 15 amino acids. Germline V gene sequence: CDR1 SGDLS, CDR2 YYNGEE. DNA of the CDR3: TGTGCCAGCAGCGTAGACCCGGGAGCCCCCTACGAGCAGTACTTC. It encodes CASSVDPGAPYEQYF.

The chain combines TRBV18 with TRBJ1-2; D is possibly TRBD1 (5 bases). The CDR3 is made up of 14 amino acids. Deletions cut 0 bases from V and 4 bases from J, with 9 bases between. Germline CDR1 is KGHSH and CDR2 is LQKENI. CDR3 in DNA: TGTGCCAGCTCACCACCGGACAATCGCTATGGCTACACCTTC. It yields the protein CASSPPDNRYGYTF. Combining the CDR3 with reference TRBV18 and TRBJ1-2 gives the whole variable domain NAGVMQNPRHLVRRRGQEARLRCSPMKGHSHVYWYRQLPEEGLKFMVYLQKENIIDESGMPKERFSAEFPKEGPSILRIQQVVRGDSAAYFCASSPPDNRYGYTFGSGTRLTVV.